A selection of T cell receptor beta chains follows, all from one sample in a study of T cell responses to AZD1222 COVID-19 vaccine. Some clones are missing from TCRdb's copy, which holds only in-frame ones; the method was immunoSEQ multiplex PCR. Of roughly 110,000 clones listed, roughly 80% are singletons. Sample: peripheral blood, taken on day 0 of AZD1222 vaccination. Receptors originate from an adult in good health. The CDR3 runs from the conserved cysteine through the conserved F or W. D genes are given only for firm matches. Clone size appears in some rows only: once, few, many, or a class for an expanded clone.

d_call	j_call	v_call	clone_size	cdr3_nt	cdr3_aa
TRBD1	TRBJ2-7	TRBV2	NA	TGTGCCAGCAGTGTACAGGGGAGCGAGCAGTACTTC	CASSVQGSEQYF
NA	TRBJ1-6	TRBV18	NA	TGTGCCAGCTCACCAACAGAAGCCTCACCCCTCCACTTT	CASSPTEASPLHF
TRBD2	TRBJ2-7	TRBV6-1	NA	TGTGCCAGCAGTGAACGTGGGACTAGCGGGGCCTACGAGCAGTACTTC	CASSERGTSGAYEQYF
NA	TRBJ2-1	TRBV4-1	NA	TGCGCCAGCAGCCAACACGTCTCCGGGACTCACCCATCGGATGAGCAGTTCTTC	CASSQHVSGTHPSDEQFF
TRBD1	TRBJ2-3	TRBV4-1	NA	TGCGCCAGCAGCCGGGACAGGGGGACCACAGATACGCAGTATTTT	CASSRDRGTTDTQYF
TRBD2	TRBJ2-7	TRBV7-3	NA	TGTGCCAGCAGCTTAAGCGGGAGCCCTACCTACGAGCAGTACTTC	CASSLSGSPTYEQYF
TRBD1	TRBJ2-2	TRBV2	NA	TGTGCCAGCGAGGACAGGGCGAACACCGGGGAGCTGTTTTTT	CASEDRANTGELFF
TRBD2	TRBJ2-1	TRBV7-2	once	TGTGCCAGCAGCCCGGGACTAGCGGGAGGGCCAGATAATGAGCAGTTCTTC	CASSPGLAGGPDNEQFF
TRBD1	TRBJ1-3	TRBV19	NA	TGTGCCAGTAGCATTGACAGGGCAGCTCCTGGAAACACCATATATTTT	CASSIDRAAPGNTIYF
NA	TRBJ1-6	TRBV28	NA	TGTGCCAGCAGCTCAGAGCCGTCAGCCCTCCACTTT	CASSSEPSALHF
TRBD1	TRBJ1-2	TRBV16	NA	TGTGCCAGCAGCCGCCTTACAGGGGAGGGAAACTATGGCTACACCTTC	CASSRLTGEGNYGYTF
TRBD1	TRBJ1-5	TRBV7-2	NA	TGTGCCAGCAGCTTGACAGGGATAGGTCAGCCCCAGCATTTT	CASSLTGIGQPQHF
TRBD2	TRBJ2-7	TRBV24-1	NA	TGTGCCACCAGTGACCGCGGGACTAGCCTATACTCCTACGAGCAGTACTTC	CATSDRGTSLYSYEQYF
TRBD1	TRBJ1-1	TRBV6-5	once	TGTGCCAGCAGTCCCTACAGGGGGAACACTGAAGCTTTCTTT	CASSPYRGNTEAFF
TRBD1	TRBJ2-7	TRBV28	NA	TGTGCCAGCAGTGCCGGACAGGGGGCCTACGAGCAGTACTTC	CASSAGQGAYEQYF
TRBD1	TRBJ2-3	TRBV6-6	NA	TGTGCCAGCAGTCTTAGACGAGGACAGGGGGAGACAGATACGCAGTATTTT	CASSLRRGQGETDTQYF
NA	TRBJ2-7	TRBV7-2	NA	TGTGCCAGCAGCACCCAGACCGCTAGTATAAATGAGCAGTACTTC	CASSTQTASINEQYF
NA	TRBJ2-2	TRBV27	NA	TGTGCCAGTCAACAGGGAGGATTCGGGGAGCTGTTTTTT	CASQQGGFGELFF
NA	TRBJ1-5	TRBV19	NA	TGTGCCAGTAGTGAATCAGGCAGCAATCAGCCCCAGCATTTT	CASSESGSNQPQHF
NA	TRBJ2-7	TRBV5-4	few	TGTGCCAGCAGTTCAGGGGAGAGCCCCTACGAGCAGTACTTC	CASSSGESPYEQYF
NA	TRBJ2-3	TRBV7-2	NA	TGTGCCAGCAGCACAGCGGCGTGGGCGGCACTAGATACGCAGTATTTT	CASSTAAWAALDTQYF
TRBD2	TRBJ2-1	TRBV10-3	NA	TGTGCCATCAGTCAGGTCAGCGGGGGAGGATACAATGAGCAGTTCTTC	CAISQVSGGGYNEQFF
NA	TRBJ2-7	TRBV27	NA	TGTGCCAGCAGTTTTTTAGGAGACTCCTACGAGCAGTACTTC	CASSFLGDSYEQYF
NA	TRBJ1-2	TRBV5-1	NA	TGCGCCAGCAATCCAGGGAATGGAAAGTGGGATGGCTACACCTTC	CASNPGNGKWDGYTF
TRBD1	TRBJ1-1	TRBV6-1	few	TGTGCCAGCAGTGAAGGGAGAGACAGGGCTGAAGCTTTCTTT	CASSEGRDRAEAFF
NA	TRBJ1-1	TRBV7-8	NA	TGTGCCAGCAACTTGGGAATGAGGAACACTGAAGCTTTCTTT	CASNLGMRNTEAFF
NA	TRBJ1-2	TRBV5-1	NA	TGCGCCAGCAGCGCAGGTAGGGTAGATGGCTACACCTTC	CASSAGRVDGYTF
TRBD1	TRBJ2-7	TRBV5-8	NA	TGTGCCAGCAGCTTGAGGTCAGGGGGCTACGAGCAGTACTTC	CASSLRSGGYEQYF